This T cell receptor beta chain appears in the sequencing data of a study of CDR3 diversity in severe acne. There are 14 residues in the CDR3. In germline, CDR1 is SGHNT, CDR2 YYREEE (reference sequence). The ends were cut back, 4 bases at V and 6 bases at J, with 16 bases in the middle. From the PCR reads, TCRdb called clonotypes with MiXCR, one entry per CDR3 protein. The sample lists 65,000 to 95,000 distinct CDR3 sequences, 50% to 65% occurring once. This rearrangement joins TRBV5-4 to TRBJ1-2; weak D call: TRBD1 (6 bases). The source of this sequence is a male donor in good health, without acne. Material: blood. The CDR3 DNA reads TGTGCCAGCAGCCAGGGAGGGGGATGGGATGGCTACACCTTC. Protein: CASSQGGGWDGYTF.